Described below is a single T cell receptor beta chain sequence and its context. Antigen: not known. The CDR3 covers 14 residues. Germline CDR1 is MGHDK and CDR2 is SYGVNS. V lost 5 bases to trimming and J lost 3 bases; unmatched junction nucleotides: 5. PCR involved 60 Vbeta and 13 Jbeta primers. The data were produced by immunoSEQ multiplex PCR, yet TCRdb's version contains in-frame clones alone and is incomplete. In the table there are 120,000 to 150,000 clones, approximately 82% of which are singletons. The data stem from a study of cytomegalovirus exposure and HLA in healthy donors. Whole-study findings and limits: Clonal expansion, a later analysis showed, was greater in HLA-associated TCR beta chains than in equally common others. Earlier analysis looked at TCR beta V segments, and most were productive about 90% or about 30% of the time.

The chain links TRBV25-1 to TRBJ2-5, with TRBD2 identical over 8 bases. The sequenced sample consisted of PBMCs. The TCR was taken from a man aged 40-55 years in good health and CMV-seronegative. CDR3 sequence (DNA): TGTGCCAGCAGTCGGGAACTAGCGGAAGAGACCCAGTACTTC. Protein: CASSRELAEETQYF.